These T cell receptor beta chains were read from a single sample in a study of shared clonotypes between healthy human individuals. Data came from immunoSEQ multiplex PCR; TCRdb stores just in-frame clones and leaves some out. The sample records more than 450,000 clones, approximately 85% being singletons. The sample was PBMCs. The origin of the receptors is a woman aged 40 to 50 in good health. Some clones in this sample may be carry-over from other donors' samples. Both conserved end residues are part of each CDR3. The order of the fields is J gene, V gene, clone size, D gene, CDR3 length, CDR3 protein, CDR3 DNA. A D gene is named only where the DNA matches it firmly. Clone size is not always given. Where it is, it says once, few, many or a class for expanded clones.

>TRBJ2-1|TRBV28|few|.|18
CASTKSPGSGSSYNEQFF
TGTGCCAGCACCAAAAGCCCAGGGAGCGGAAGCTCCTACAATGAGCAGTTCTTC
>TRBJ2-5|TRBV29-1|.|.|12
CSVGLVAETQYF
TGCAGCGTTGGTCTAGTGGCAGAGACCCAGTACTTC
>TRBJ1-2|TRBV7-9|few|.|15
CASSLAGQGAYGYTF
TGTGCCAGCAGCTTAGCGGGCCAGGGAGCCTATGGCTACACCTTC
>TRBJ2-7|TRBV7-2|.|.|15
CASSSPGTANYEQYF
TGTGCCAGCAGCTCTCCCGGGACGGCGAACTACGAGCAGTACTTC
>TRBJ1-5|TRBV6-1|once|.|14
CASSLEHSNQPQHF
TGTGCCAGCAGCCTGGAACATAGCAATCAGCCCCAGCATTTT
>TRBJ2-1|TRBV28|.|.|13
CASSFGGRNEQFF
TGTGCCAGCAGTTTCGGCGGGCGCAATGAGCAGTTCTTC
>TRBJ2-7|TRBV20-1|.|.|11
CSGESDYEQYF
TGCAGTGGGGAGTCTGACTACGAGCAGTACTTC
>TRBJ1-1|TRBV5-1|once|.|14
CASRDTGFGTEAFF
TGCGCCAGCCGGGACACGGGCTTCGGCACTGAAGCTTTCTTT
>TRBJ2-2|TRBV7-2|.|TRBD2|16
CASRTGTSGGTGELFF
TGTGCCAGCAGAACCGGGACTAGCGGGGGGACCGGGGAGCTGTTTTTT
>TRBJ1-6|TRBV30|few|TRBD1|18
CAWSVLADRGLFNSPLHF
TGTGCCTGGAGTGTACTCGCGGACAGGGGGTTATTTAATTCACCCCTCCACTTT
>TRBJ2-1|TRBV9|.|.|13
CASSVGAYNEQFF
TGTGCCAGCAGCGTAGGGGCTTACAATGAGCAGTTCTTC
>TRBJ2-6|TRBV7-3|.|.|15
CASSSPLSGANVLTF
TGTGCCAGCAGCTCCCCCCTTTCGGGGGCCAACGTCCTGACTTTC
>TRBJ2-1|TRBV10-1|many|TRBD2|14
CASSELRLANEQFF
TGCGCCAGCAGTGAGCTGAGACTAGCAAATGAGCAGTTCTTC
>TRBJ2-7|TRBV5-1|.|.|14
CASSFGEGPYEQYF
TGCGCCAGCAGCTTTGGAGAGGGGCCCTACGAGCAGTACTTC
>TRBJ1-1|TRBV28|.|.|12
CASYGPNTEAFF
TGTGCCAGCTATGGACCGAACACTGAAGCTTTCTTT
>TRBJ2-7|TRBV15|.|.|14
CATSRDRADYEQYF
TGTGCCACCAGCAGAGATCGCGCTGACTACGAGCAGTACTTC
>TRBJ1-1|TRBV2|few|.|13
CASSEWGITEAFF
TGTGCCAGCAGTGAGTGGGGAATCACTGAAGCTTTCTTT
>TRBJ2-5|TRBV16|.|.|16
CASSRGMRTGGETQYF
TGTGCCAGCAGTCGAGGGATGAGGACAGGAGGGGAGACCCAGTACTTC
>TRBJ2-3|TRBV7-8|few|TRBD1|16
CASSHNPGQDTDTQYF
TGTGCCAGCAGCCACAACCCGGGACAGGACACAGATACGCAGTATTTT
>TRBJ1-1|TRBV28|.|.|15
CASSPPRGRNTEAFF
TGTGCCAGCAGTCCTCCGAGGGGCAGAAACACTGAAGCTTTCTTT
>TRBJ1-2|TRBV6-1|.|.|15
CASSAEGGANYGYTF
TGTGCCAGCAGCGCTGAGGGGGGGGCTAACTATGGCTACACCTTC
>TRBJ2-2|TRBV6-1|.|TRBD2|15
CASSEASGYTGELFF
TGTGCCAGCAGTGAAGCTAGCGGGTACACCGGGGAGCTGTTTTTT
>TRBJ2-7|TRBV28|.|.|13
CASSSAGPYEQYF
TGTGCCAGCAGTTCCGCGGGGCCCTACGAGCAGTACTTC
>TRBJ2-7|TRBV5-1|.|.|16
CASSQGLSGLRAEQYF
TGCGCCAGCAGCCAGGGATTATCGGGACTCCGGGCCGAGCAGTACTTC
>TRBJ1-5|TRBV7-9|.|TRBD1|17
CASRPEDRGPVNQPQHF
TGTGCCAGCAGACCAGAGGACAGGGGGCCAGTCAATCAGCCCCAGCATTTT
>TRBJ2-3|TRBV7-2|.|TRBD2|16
CASSPGTSGRMDTQYF
TGTGCCAGCAGCCCCGGGACTAGCGGGAGGATGGATACGCAGTATTTT
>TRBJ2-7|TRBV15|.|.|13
CATRREPAYEQYF
TGTGCCACCCGCCGGGAGCCCGCCTACGAGCAGTACTTC
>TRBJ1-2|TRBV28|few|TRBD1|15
CASSFGLGQFYGYTF
TGTGCCAGCAGTTTTGGTCTGGGACAGTTTTATGGCTACACCTTC
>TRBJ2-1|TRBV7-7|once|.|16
CASSLARHSSYNEQFF
TGTGCTAGCAGCTTAGCCAGACACAGCTCCTACAATGAGCAGTTCTTC
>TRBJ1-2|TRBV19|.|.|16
CASSPAPPAGVYGYTF
TGTGCCAGTAGTCCAGCCCCGCCGGCAGGGGTCTATGGCTACACCTTC
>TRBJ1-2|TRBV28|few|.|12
CASSTGVYGYTF
TGTGCCAGCAGTACAGGAGTCTATGGCTACACCTTC
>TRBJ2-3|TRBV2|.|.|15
CASRATGFGTDTQYF
TGTGCCAGCAGGGCCACAGGGTTCGGGACAGATACGCAGTATTTT
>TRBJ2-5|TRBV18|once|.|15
CASSPVRPNQETQYF
TGTGCCAGCTCACCAGTTAGGCCAAACCAAGAGACCCAGTACTTC
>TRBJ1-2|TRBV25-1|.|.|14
CASSGGGDESGYTF
TGTGCCAGCAGTGGGGGTGGAGATGAGAGTGGCTACACCTTC
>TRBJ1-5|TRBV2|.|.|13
CASSAGVNQPQHF
TGTGCCAGCAGTGCAGGGGTGAATCAGCCCCAGCATTTT
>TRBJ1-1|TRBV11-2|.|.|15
CASSLNKGGNTEAFF
TGTGCCAGCAGCTTAAATAAGGGAGGGAACACTGAAGCTTTCTTT